This T cell receptor (beta chain) stems from a study of CD8 T cells in ankylosing spondylitis. Study observations and caveats: There was a TCR beta motif, made of eight highly homologous variants, that appeared characteristic of ankylosing spondylitis blood.

This clonotype was counted only a few times. No antigen is known for it. TCRdb independently ran MiXCR on the 5' RACE reads; one entry per CDR3 protein. Among some 800,000 distinct CDR3 sequences listed, approximately 12% were seen once. Germline-derived CDR1 and CDR2 are SGHRS and YFSETQ. The CDR3 is made up of 13 amino acids. V was pared by 3 bases and J by 2 bases, with 8 bases between. The chain recombines TRBV5-1 with TRBJ2-5; D is uncertain. Material: blood, either unsorted or a sorted T cell fraction (not recorded which). This TCR was sampled from a male donor with ankylosing spondylitis. CDR3 loop: CASSSDGQETQYF. The CDR3 nucleotides are TGCGCCAGCAGCTCGGACGGGCAAGAGACCCAGTACTTC.